One and the same sample provided the 3 T cell receptor beta chains below, sequenced in a study of cytomegalovirus exposure and HLA in healthy donors. The PCR had 60 Vbeta and 13 Jbeta primers. Clones were sequenced by immunoSEQ multiplex PCR, and TCRdb holds only the in-frame ones, with some missing. Found here are about 160,000 clones, more than 80% of them singletons; the top ten hold 7%. Input material: PBMCs. The receptors come from a woman in her twenties or thirties in good health and CMV-seropositive.

This chain links TRBV4-1 with TRBJ2-2; D gene uncertain. Germline CDR1 reads MGHRA; CDR2 reads YSYEKL. The V gene lost 1 base and the J gene lost 0 bases, with 12 bases spanning the gap. This CDR3 region has 17 residues. The CDR3: CASSQGLTDANTGELFF. The DNA for the CDR3 is TGCGCCAGCAGCCAAGGTCTAACAGACGCGAACACCGGGGAGCTGTTTTTT.

The rearrangement links TRBV6-4 to TRBJ1-2; TRBD1 matches 7 bases. After removal of 4 bases from V and 6 bases from J, the junction contained 8 bases not matched to a gene. Germline loops: CDR1 MRHNA, CDR2 SNTAGT. CDR3 length equals 14 residues. CDR3 DNA sequence: TGTGCCAGCAGTGGAGGGACAGTTTTAAATGGCTACACCTTC. Its translation: CASSGGTVLNGYTF.

This clone was observed a single time. The chain recombines TRBV5-1 with TRBJ2-7; D is uncertain. Looked up from germline, CDR1 is SGHRS and CDR2 is YFSETQ. V lost 0 bases and J 7 bases, leaving 11 bases between the germline ends. The CDR3 runs to 13 residues. CDR3 protein: CASSLAGTGEQYF. CDR3 sequence (DNA): TGCGCCAGCAGCTTGGCCGGAACCGGGGAGCAGTACTTC.